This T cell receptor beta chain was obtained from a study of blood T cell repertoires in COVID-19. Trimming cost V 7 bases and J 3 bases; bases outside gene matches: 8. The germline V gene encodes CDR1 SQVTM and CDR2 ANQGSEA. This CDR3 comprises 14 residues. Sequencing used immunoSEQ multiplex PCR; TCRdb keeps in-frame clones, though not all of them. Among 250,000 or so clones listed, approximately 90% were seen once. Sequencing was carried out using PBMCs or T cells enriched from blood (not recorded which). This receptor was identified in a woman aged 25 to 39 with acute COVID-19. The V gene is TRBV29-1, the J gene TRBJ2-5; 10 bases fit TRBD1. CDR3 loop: CSERAGTGEETQYF. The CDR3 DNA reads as TGCAGCGAGCGAGCCGGGACAGGGGAAGAGACCCAGTACTTC.